Given below is one T cell receptor (beta chain) in context. This sample is part of a study of blood T cell repertoires in COVID-19. Those who participated ranged in age from 18 to 89 years and resided in around 22 US areas. V was shortened by 5 bases and J by 0 bases, with 12 bases between the two germline ends. From germline, CDR1 is SGHTA and CDR2 FQGTGA. This CDR3 contains 15 residues. The method was immunoSEQ multiplex PCR; TCRdb's version includes in-frame clones alone and lacks a portion of them. The data contain around 250,000 clones, approximately 88% of them seen just once; the ten biggest clones take up over 2.5%.

This chain joins TRBV7-3 and TRBJ2-3; a possible D gene is TRBD2 (6 bases). The sequenced material came from PBMCs or T cells enriched from blood (not recorded which). The clonotype comes from a woman between 40 and 55 years old who had been exposed to COVID-19. CDR3 DNA sequence: TGTGCCAGCAGCAGAACGGGGGATAGCACAGATACGCAGTATTTT. This codes for CASSRTGDSTDTQYF.